These T cell receptor beta chains were read from a single sample in a study of CD4+ T cells in melanoma. Using immunoSEQ multiplex PCR, the repertoire was profiled, and TCRdb retains in-frame clones only, with some absent. This sample has about 55,000 clones, with more than 60% found just once. The sequenced material came from tumor tissue. These TCRs come from a human donor with melanoma. CDR3s include the opening cysteine and the closing phenylalanine or tryptophan.

len	v_gene	j_gene	CDR3aa
15	TRBV5-4	TRBJ1-2	CASSGSIGEAYGYTF
13	TRBV19	TRBJ1-1	CASSQGSNTEAFF
15	TRBV13	TRBJ2-7	CASSVGQGVSYEQYF
15	TRBV13	TRBJ2-3	CASSQVAGPTDTQYF
15	TRBV6-5	TRBJ1-1	CASSYSKGQNTEAFF
17	TRBV4-3	TRBJ2-3	CASSQDLAGGLTDTQYF
17	TRBV28	TRBJ1-3	CASSFDRAAFSGNTIYF
15	TRBV5-1	TRBJ1-2	CASSLGQTANYGYTF
13	TRBV5-5	TRBJ2-7	CASSFRGGYEQYF
15	TRBV4-1	TRBJ2-1	CASSHERGLYNEQFF
13	TRBV30	TRBJ1-2	CAWSVQERYGYTF
15	TRBV5-5	TRBJ2-7	CASSQGPGWSYEQYF
14	TRBV7-2	TRBJ2-3	CASSLPLLTDTQYF
15	TRBV6-6	TRBJ1-3	CASSYPPSRGNTIYF
13	TRBV10-3	TRBJ2-1	CATRDSQYNEQFF
17	TRBV4-2	TRBJ2-1	CASSQEGGGAQYNEQFF
14	TRBV9	TRBJ2-1	CASSVGQNYNEQFF
16	TRBV4-2	TRBJ1-3	CASSQGSVRVGNTIYF
14	TRBV6-6	TRBJ2-4	CASSYYLAKNIQYF
14	TRBV4-1	TRBJ1-1	CASSQDLTNTEAFF
12	TRBV28	TRBJ1-2	CASWVGDYGYTF
14	TRBV5-1	TRBJ2-5	CASSPWDRGETQYF
12	TRBV29-1	TRBJ1-2	CSVATGYPGYTF
14	TRBV5-1	TRBJ2-7	CASSPAGSPYEQYF
16	TRBV5-5	TRBJ1-1	CASSPGGRLGATEAFF
15	TRBV28	TRBJ2-7	CASSFHPTGRYEQYF
13	TRBV5-5	TRBJ2-7	CASSLPGAIEQYF
15	TRBV4-1	TRBJ1-6	CASSHRQGGNSPLHF
14	TRBV2	TRBJ1-5	CASRDQGSHQPQHF
14	TRBV19	TRBJ1-2	CASSIYGHVGGYTF
18	TRBV5-6	TRBJ2-4	CASSKGGGATIGVNIQYF
13	TRBV18	TRBJ2-7	CASSPSGQREQYF
14	TRBV7-8	TRBJ2-3	CASSARDWMDTQYF
15	TRBV13	TRBJ2-5	CASSPANRGQETQYF
14	TRBV11-2	TRBJ2-3	CASSPRGTTDTQYF
14	TRBV28	TRBJ2-3	CASSHRSRTDTQYF
14	TRBV4-3	TRBJ2-2	CASSQEQGAGELFF
15	TRBV19	TRBJ2-7	CASSIMGKSSYEQYF